This T cell receptor (beta chain) is from a study of early T cells in non-severe SARS-CoV-2 infection. Study background: The input, bulk RNA from unsorted whole blood, was sequenced, and chains were unpaired.

The sample holds a few counts of this clonotype. Germline and junction disagree at one end, which may indicate a read error. Germline-derived CDR1 and CDR2 are MNHNY and SVGAGI (reference sequence). The CDR3 totals 15 residues. Individual cDNA molecules received unique molecular identifiers during library preparation. Each CDR3 protein gets one entry after TCRdb re-called the 5' RACE reads with MiXCR. This table has approximately 32,000 distinct CDR3 sequences, 3.9% appearing once. The chain recombines TRBV6-6 with TRBJ1-6, with 9 bases fitting TRBD1. This clonotype was sampled from an adult who was a healthcare worker with PCR-confirmed SARS-CoV-2 infection or an uninfected control (not recorded which). The specimen sequenced was whole blood. The CDR3 DNA sequence: TGTGCCGGCAGTTACCGGACAGGGGATAATTCACCCCTCCACTTT. It is translated as CAGSYRTGDNSPLHF.